This TCR beta chain emerged from a study of blood T cells in healthy people across ages. Study-wide findings and caveats: Naive CD4+ cell counts and diversity both ran higher in long-lived than in aged donors.

With regard to this clonotype: Its antigen is undetermined.

The second PCR ran about 6 to 12 cycles with a sample-barcoded 5' primer and J-beta primers. TCRdb processed the 5' RACE reads anew with MiXCR; each CDR3 protein has one entry. The repertoire holds about 970,000 distinct CDR3 sequences, 45% to 60% seen once, with roughly 23% in the top ten. V lost 5 bases to trimming and J lost 1 base; unmatched junction nucleotides: 3. The CDR3 has 14 residues. Germline-derived CDR1 and CDR2 are DFQATT and SNEGSKA (reference sequence). Sequencing input: blood. This sequence was found in an older woman in good health. V and J are TRBV20-1 and TRBJ2-3; 10 bases match TRBD2. CDR3 amino acids: CSAVAGGRTDTQYF. In nucleotides, the CDR3 is TGCAGTGCTGTAGCGGGGGGACGCACAGATACGCAGTATTTT.